The present TCR beta chain was sequenced within a study of T cells after yellow fever vaccination. The study, taken as a whole, reports: Most primary-vaccination clones recurred post-booster (around 97% CD4, around 86% CD8). Across the CD4 and CD8 compartments, a small share of clonotypes was present in both.

The CDR3 sequence is 13 residues long. Trimming removed 4 bases from V and 4 bases from J, with 9 bases in between. CDR1 and CDR2 from the germline V gene are SGHTA and FQGTGA. Using its own MiXCR run on the 5' RACE reads, TCRdb lists one record per CDR3 protein. The sample shows under 550,000 distinct CDR3 sequences, 21% of them seen only once. This clonotype showed up just a few times. Its specificity is unknown. This chain uses TRBV7-3 with TRBJ2-3; the D gene is possibly TRBD2 (6 bases). This specimen was PBMCs, taken around 3 weeks after the first yellow fever vaccination. The sequence came from a man younger than 35 who received the YFV17D yellow fever vaccine. The CDR3 spells CASSSTSSDTQYF. The CDR3 DNA reads as TGTGCCAGCAGCTCGACTAGTTCAGATACGCAGTATTTT.